These T cell receptor beta chains were read from a single sample in a study of identical twins. One entry per CDR3 protein results from TCRdb running MiXCR on the 5' RACE reads. Here the sample spans some 1,700,000 distinct CDR3 sequences, about 31% being singletons. Sequenced: cord blood. The source of these receptors is a newborn girl in good health. CDR3s include the opening cysteine and the closing phenylalanine or tryptophan. Each record gives: D gene, J gene, clone size, V gene, CDR3 protein, CDR3 DNA. D genes are given only for firm matches. Rows give clone size only sometimes, using once, few, many, or a class for an expanded clone.

D: TRBD2; J: TRBJ2-7; size: .; V: TRBV7-9; CDR3: CASSDRGTGTTAYEQYF; DNA: TGTGCCAGCAGCGACCGGGGAACGGGGACTACCGCCTACGAGCAGTACTTC
D: .; J: TRBJ2-7; size: .; V: TRBV10-3; CDR3: CAISIQGAGPSSYEQYF; DNA: TGTGCCATCAGCATCCAGGGTGCGGGACCTTCCTCCTACGAGCAGTACTTC
D: .; J: TRBJ2-7; size: .; V: TRBV5-5; CDR3: CASSLDGRGSYEQYF; DNA: TGTGCCAGCAGCTTGGATGGCCGGGGGTCCTACGAGCAGTACTTC
D: .; J: TRBJ2-3; size: .; V: TRBV6-2/TRBV6-3; CDR3: CASSYTPNLVADTQYF; DNA: TGTGCCAGCAGTTACACCCCGAATCTAGTGGCAGATACGCAGTATTTT
D: .; J: TRBJ1-2; size: .; V: TRBV29-1; CDR3: CSGVTGNYGYTF; DNA: TGCAGCGGCGTCACAGGGAACTATGGCTACACCTTC
D: .; J: TRBJ2-4; size: few; V: TRBV11-2; CDR3: CASSTTRGLAKNIQYF; DNA: TGTGCCAGCAGCACTACCCGGGGTCTAGCCAAAAACATTCAGTACTTC
D: .; J: TRBJ1-4; size: few; V: TRBV11-2; CDR3: CASSLALRGRGEKLFF; DNA: TGTGCCAGCAGCTTAGCTCTCCGGGGAAGGGGTGAAAAACTGTTTTTT
D: .; J: TRBJ2-1; size: .; V: TRBV20-1; CDR3: CGARSATEQFF; DNA: TGCGGTGCTAGGAGCGCGACTGAGCAGTTCTTC
D: TRBD2; J: TRBJ2-7; size: .; V: TRBV28; CDR3: CASSRLAPSSYNEQYF; DNA: TGTGCCAGCAGTCGACTAGCGCCCAGCTCCTACAATGAGCAGTACTTC
D: TRBD2; J: TRBJ2-4; size: .; V: TRBV20-1; CDR3: CSAKPRLAGEAKNIQYF; DNA: TGCAGCGCGAAACCAAGACTAGCAGGCGAAGCCAAAAACATTCAGTACTTC